This entry describes one T cell receptor beta chain. The record originates from a study of blood T cell repertoires in COVID-19. Turning to the study itself: From the United States, Italy and Spain came samples of acute and convalescent COVID-19.

V shed 6 bases and J 8 bases; nucleotides not matched to a gene: 4. Germline-derived CDR1 and CDR2 are MNHEY and SVGAGI. The CDR3 totals 12 residues. Produced via immunoSEQ multiplex PCR; TCRdb's table is partial and in-frame only. The sample holds 9,500 to 13,000 clones; approximately 82% are singletons and the top ten take about 13%. The source of this sequence is a human donor in a cohort sampled during active COVID-19. The sequencing input was peripheral blood. The V and J genes are TRBV6-5 and TRBJ1-1; TRBD1 agrees at 9 bases. This CDR3 reads CASSGTGWEAFF. The CDR3 bases are TGTGCCAGCAGCGGGACAGGGTGGGAAGCTTTCTTT.